The text below deals with one TCR beta chain. The data belong to a study of shared clonotypes between healthy human individuals. This CDR3 spans 15 amino acids. Germline CDR1 is SNHLY and CDR2 is FYNNEI. V lost 6 bases and J 2 bases, leaving 13 bases between the germline ends. TCRdb keeps only in-frame clones here, not all; method: immunoSEQ multiplex PCR. The sample includes 2.3 million or so clones, about 92% of them seen just once. This clonotype was obtained from a man aged 18 to 29 in good health. Some clones in this sample may be carry-over from other donors' samples. Sequenced: naive CD4+ T cells from PBMCs. The subset denotes: CD45RA+ positively selected. V is TRBV2 and J is TRBJ1-4; a weak D match, TRBD1 (6 bases). The CDR3 loop is CASSPRGATNEKLFF. The CDR3 DNA reads as TGTGCCAGCAGCCCTCGGGGGGCCACTAATGAAAAACTGTTTTTT.